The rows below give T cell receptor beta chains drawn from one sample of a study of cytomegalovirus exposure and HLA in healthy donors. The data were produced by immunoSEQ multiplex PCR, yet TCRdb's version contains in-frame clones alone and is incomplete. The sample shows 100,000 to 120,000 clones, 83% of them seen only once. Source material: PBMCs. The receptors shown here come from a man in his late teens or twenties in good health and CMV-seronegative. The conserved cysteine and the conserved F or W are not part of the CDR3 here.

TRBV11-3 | ASSLYREGEQY
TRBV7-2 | ASSSPSDTEAF
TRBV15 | ATSTRTSGKRNEQF
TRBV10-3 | AISDGRQGAVYGYT
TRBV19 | ASSHDRELLEKLF
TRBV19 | ASSGTTGTGGSQF
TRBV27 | ASSFKTSGYEQY
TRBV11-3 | ASSDSRTYEQY
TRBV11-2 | ASSSLAVSYEQY
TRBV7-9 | ASSPGDYSDTQY
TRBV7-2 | ASSRSTANYGYT
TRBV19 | ASSIGLAGGNEQY
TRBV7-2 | ASSLVSFTHLGADTQY
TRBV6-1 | ASSELLVNTEAF
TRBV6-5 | ASTNPGGELF
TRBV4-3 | ASSQEAEWNQPQH
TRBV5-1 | ASSLTGADEQF
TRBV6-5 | ASGRTTGELF
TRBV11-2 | ASSLERGSGGYT
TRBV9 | ASSVVPSTQETQY
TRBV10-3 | AITAGQGAIGANVLT
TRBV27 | ASSTNGRGKWGNQPQH
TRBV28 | ASSYGQGALYSTEAF
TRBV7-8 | ASSFGQGHYGYT
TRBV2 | ASSLLGLGYT
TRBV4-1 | ASSQEHPIAEPGRGYT
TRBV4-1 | ASAPWGTGDSNQPQH
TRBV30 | AGIRGTGSSGYT
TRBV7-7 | ASSLTRELYNEQF
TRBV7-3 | ASSSAWGGTQY
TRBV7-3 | ASSLSAPREQF
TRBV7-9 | ASSLLGTEQETQY
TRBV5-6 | ASSLGLAGVGHTGELF
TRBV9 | ASSVGGWGGETQY
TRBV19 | ASYPFGTDYGYT
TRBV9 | ASSVGTGIKKLF
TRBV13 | ASSPQRYKTYEQY
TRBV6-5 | ASSYSGQGGGYGYT
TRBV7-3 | ASSLSGSSYNEQF